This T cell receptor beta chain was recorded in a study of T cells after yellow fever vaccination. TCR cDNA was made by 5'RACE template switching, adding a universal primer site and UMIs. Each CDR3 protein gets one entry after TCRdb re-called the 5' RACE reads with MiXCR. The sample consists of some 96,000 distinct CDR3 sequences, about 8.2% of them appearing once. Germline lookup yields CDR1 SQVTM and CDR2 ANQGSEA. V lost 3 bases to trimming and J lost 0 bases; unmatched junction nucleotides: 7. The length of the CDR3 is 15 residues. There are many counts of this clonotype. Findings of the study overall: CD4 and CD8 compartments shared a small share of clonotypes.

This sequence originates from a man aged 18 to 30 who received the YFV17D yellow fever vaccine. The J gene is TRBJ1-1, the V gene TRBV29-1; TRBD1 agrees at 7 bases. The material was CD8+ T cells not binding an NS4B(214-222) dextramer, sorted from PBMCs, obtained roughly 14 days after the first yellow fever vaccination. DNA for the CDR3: TGCAGCGTTGAGGAAGCGGGACAGATGAACACTGAAGCTTTCTTT. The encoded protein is CSVEEAGQMNTEAFF.